This entry concerns a single TCR beta chain. Its antigen has not been determined. No base quality values were provided; no much bigger clone lies one nucleotide off. These data are taken from a study of shared clonotypes between healthy human individuals (TCRdb year 2020). Notes on the research overall: A few men and two women, aged 18 to 49 years, made up the cohort. To estimate repertoire size and how much clonotype sharing occurs between individuals, the study deeply sequenced the blood TCR repertoires of about 5 healthy adults. Each donor's leukapheresis produced roughly between roughly 0.9 and 9 billion PBMCs. For each donor, CD4 naive and CD4 memory were each given three plates, CD8 naive was given two plates, and CD8 memory was given one plate. To increase sequencing depth and limit assay-specific biases, different laboratories used diverse techniques to prepare libraries and sequence TCR repertoires.

Using the deep immunoSEQ assay, TCR CDR3 regions were amplified from genomic DNA by multiplex PCR. Extracted genomic DNA from each cell subset was distributed evenly across all wells of several immunoSEQ 96-well plates, and each plate was treated as a replicate. Each replicate PCR for sorted subsets received roughly 200 ng genomic DNA, equal to some 32,000 T cell genomes. The purified libraries were quantified using a Qubit 3.0 fluorometer, sized with a Bioanalyzer 2100, and then quantified again using the KAPA Library Quantification kit. Every immunoSEQ 96-well plate was sequenced on a separate single-read 150-cycle Illumina NextSeq 550 flow cell. Per the original workflow: Because the immunoSEQ output held only junctional sequences and lacked quality scores, the filtering could not match the filtering applied to full-length reads. To assign V/J genes and CDR3, sequences were annotated against IMGT germline references using PyIR, a Python wrapper for IgBLAST v1.9. Reads with weak V/J assignments (E-value above 1e-6), missing CDR3, stop codons, out-of-frame junctions, or ambiguous translated residues were removed. V3J clonotypes were defined as sequences sharing an identical inferred V gene, J gene, and CDR3 amino acid sequence. The percentage overlap between two repertoires was calculated by dividing the number of shared unique clonotypes by the size of the smaller repertoire. Repertoire richness was assessed with RTK rarefaction, the Chao1 estimator, and Recon v2.1 estimates of unobserved clonotypes. For all TCRbeta clonotypes obtained by the gDNA method from a few donors, generation probabilities were computed with OLGA. TCRdb mirrors the immuneACCESS table, restricted to in-frame sequences. Some clones are absent from its copies; in checked studies, under half trace to an unresolved V gene, and the reason for the others is unknown. Clone size and the V and J calls come from that table; the DNA yielded D and trimming. This sample holds approximately 640,000 clones; 60% to 80% were observed only once. Approximately 2% of the sample is taken by the ten largest.

The donors were healthy, HIV-negative adults with no recently reported acute infections or vaccinations. Only Caucasian adults living in Nashville, Tennessee, USA were represented among the donors. Magnetic negative selection was used to enrich CD4+ T cells, after which naive cells were positively selected on CD45RA and the negative fraction became the memory subset. Blood was collected by leukapheresis, and PBMCs were isolated by Ficoll-Histopaque density gradient centrifugation and then cryopreserved in liquid nitrogen vapor phase. Analytical flow cytometry was used to check the purity and quantity of every magnetically sorted T cell population. From each sorted fraction, genomic DNA was isolated and quantified by UV absorbance on a Nanodrop 2000c. As encoded in the germline V gene (reference sequence), CDR1 is SEHNR while CDR2 is FQNEAQ. V is reduced by 1 base and J by 4 bases, leaving a spacing of 11 bases between them. The cysteine opens and the phenylalanine closes a CDR3 of 16 amino acids. Left in the record is the CDR3 DNA by itself, 48 bases read in frame from the first base.

Study-wide findings and limitations: Sampling was restricted to blood, and TCR repertoires in tissues likely differ from the TCR repertoires found in blood. Higher generation probabilities were observed for clonotypes shared by all four sorted-subset donors than for non-shared clonotypes. About 5% of naive CD4, approximately 3.7% of naive CD8, approximately 2.2% of memory CD4, and roughly 0.4% of memory CD8 clonotypes were shared across several donors. Larger estimated clonotype richness was generally found for naive subsets than for memory subsets. Because the study included only a small number of donors, the genetic and exposure-history diversity represented was limited. Pairwise subsampling led to the expectation that sequencing depth would affect the degree of clonotype sharing among donors. Rarefaction of sorted-subset datasets indicated incomplete sequencing despite the large sequencing depth.

The sample taken for sequencing was memory CD4+ T cells sorted from blood. The cell subset or site label here, explained by the study, means: CD45RA-negative fraction. The chain links TRBV7-9 with TRBJ2-6, and possibly TRBD1, on 5 matching bases. The receptor was isolated from a woman aged 25 to 39 in good health. The nucleotide sequence reads as follows: TGTGCCAGCAGCTTAGGCCACAGGTTCGGGGCCAACGTCCTGACTTTC. Translated, it gives CASSLGHRFGANVLTF.